The 13 T cell receptor beta chains listed next were all sequenced from one sample in a study of T cell responses to AZD1222 COVID-19 vaccine (dated by TCRdb to the early 2020s). The library was made by the immunoSEQ multiplex PCR assay. Imported from immuneACCESS, the table was reduced by TCRdb to in-frame sequences with V and J called. These copies leave out some clones; in studies compared against another copy, an unresolved V gene accounts for under half, and the cause of the remainder is not known. The table for this sample lists approximately 110,000 clones; about 95% of them were counted only once. The biggest ten clones account for approximately 2.2% of the sample. The meaning of the sample's time point label: baseline before first vaccination. The sequencing used peripheral blood, collected on day 0 of AZD1222 vaccination. The receptors originated from an adult in good health.

This chain uses TRBV4-3 with TRBJ1-2; 7 bases align to TRBD1. This CDR3 has 14 residues. The trim removed 2 bases at V and 4 bases at J, leaving 4 bases unmatched. In germline, CDR1 is LGHNA, CDR2 YSLEER. The CDR3 DNA reads as TGCGCCAGCAGCCAACCGGGACAGCTCTATGGCTACACCTTC. Translation: CASSQPGQLYGYTF.

The chain recombines TRBV30 with TRBJ1-2, with a possible D match to TRBD1 (5 bases). Trimming took off 7 bases at V and 8 bases at J, with 17 bases between the two ends. This CDR3 is built from 12 residues. Looked up from germline, CDR1 is GTSNPN and CDR2 is SVGIG (reference sequence). CDR3 amino acids: CASSSVGAGYTF. The CDR3, as DNA: TGTGCCTCCTCTTCCGTAGGGGCCGGCTACACCTTC.

This rearrangement joins TRBV7-8 to TRBJ1-1; 9 bases match TRBD1. This CDR3 has 15 amino acids. Looked up from germline, CDR1 is SGHVS and CDR2 is FQNEAQ. The V segment lost 5 bases and the J segment 5 bases; nucleotides outside the gene matches: 9. The CDR3 region is CASSIYRGRGTEAFF. The CDR3 DNA reads TGTGCCAGCAGCATCTACAGGGGGCGAGGGACTGAAGCTTTCTTT.

This sequence joins TRBV19 and TRBJ2-2; 9 bases fit TRBD1. This CDR3 is 15 amino acids long. V lost 6 bases, J lost 5 bases, and 7 bases stayed unmatched. CDR1 is LNHDA and CDR2 is SQIVND in the germline V gene (reference sequence). CDR3 coding DNA: TGTGCCAGTAGAAAGGGACAGGGTTTAACCGGGGAGCTGTTTTTT. Its protein product is CASRKGQGLTGELFF.

The chain uses TRBV7-8 and TRBJ2-3; 10 positions agree with TRBD2. Trimming at V came to 2 bases and at J to 4 bases, leaving 9 bases not matched to a gene. The CDR3 contains 17 residues. Germline CDR1 SGHVS, CDR2 FQNEAQ. The CDR3 region has the DNA TGTGCCAGCAGCTTAAGGTCCCTAGCGGGAGAATCAGATACGCAGTATTTT. Amino acid sequence: CASSLRSLAGESDTQYF.

The chain recombines TRBV11-2 with TRBJ1-1; the match to TRBD1 covers 9 bases. Germline CDR1 is SGHAT and CDR2 is FQNNGV. The CDR3 runs 17 residues. V dropped 4 bases and J dropped 5; count of bases not matched to a gene: 14. This chain's CDR3 is CASSSTPPQGALTEAFF. The CDR3 DNA is TGTGCCAGCAGCTCAACGCCCCCACAGGGGGCATTGACTGAAGCTTTCTTT.

The chain combines TRBV27 with TRBJ2-1, with TRBD1 identical over 9 bases. With V trimmed by 4 bases and J by 7 bases, 2 bases remained unmatched. This CDR3 is 13 amino acids long. Germline CDR1 reads MNHEY; CDR2 reads SMNVEV (reference sequence). The CDR3 sequence: CASSSGQGNEQFF. The CDR3 nucleotides read TGTGCCAGCAGTTCCGGACAGGGGAATGAGCAGTTCTTC.

The chain carries TRBV5-4 and TRBJ1-2, with 11 bases that match TRBD1. V shed 5 bases, J shed 7 bases, and the junction held 7 bases outside the gene matches. The germline V gene has CDR1 SGHNT and CDR2 YYREEE (reference sequence). CDR3 length: 14 amino acids. This CDR3 reads CASSAGTGGFGYTF. Written as DNA, the CDR3 is TGTGCCAGCAGTGCCGGGACAGGGGGTTTTGGCTACACCTTC.

The chain couples TRBV7-3 to TRBJ2-2; 12 bases are a match to TRBD2. This CDR3 spans 15 amino acids. Germline V gene data show CDR1 as SGHTA and CDR2 as FQGTGA. The junction had 2 bases not matched to a gene; V was cut back by 5 bases and J by 4 bases. CDR3 sequence: CASSRTSGVTGELFF. The DNA for the CDR3 is TGTGCCAGCAGCCGGACTAGCGGGGTCACCGGGGAGCTGTTTTTT.

This clone is a singleton in its sample. The rearrangement links TRBV30 to TRBJ1-2; TRBD1 matches at 9 bases. V lost 4 bases and J lost 5; bases outside the gene matches: 8. The CDR3 has 14 amino acids. Germline CDR1 and CDR2: GTSNPN and SVGIG (reference sequence). CDR3 region: CAWNGQGLGYGYTF. The CDR3 DNA reads TGTGCCTGGAACGGACAGGGGTTAGGATATGGCTACACCTTC.

The rearrangement links TRBV19 to TRBJ1-3, with unresolved D. The ends were cut back, 5 bases at V and 2 bases at J, with 19 bases in the middle. CDR1 is LNHDA and CDR2 is SQIVND in the germline V gene (reference sequence). The CDR3 loop spans 17 amino acids. The CDR3 bases are TGTGCCAGTAGTCCGAGTCAGCGGAGCGCGGCTGGAAACACCATATATTTT. Protein: CASSPSQRSAAGNTIYF.

The rearrangement links TRBV27 to TRBJ2-1; 7 bases fit TRBD1. The CDR3 totals 13 residues. The junction had 6 bases not matched to a gene; V was cut back by 8 bases and J by 5 bases. Looked up from germline, CDR1 is MNHEY and CDR2 is SMNVEV (reference sequence). CDR3 nucleotides: TGTGCCAGCGCTCGGGACAGAGACAATGAGCAGTTCTTC. Translating gives CASARDRDNEQFF.

The chain combines TRBV19 with TRBJ1-1, with D maybe TRBD1 (5 bases). Germline loops: CDR1 LNHDA, CDR2 SQIVND (reference sequence). The CDR3 extends over 13 amino acids. Trimming removed 6 bases at V and 1 base at J, with 9 bases between. The CDR3 bases are TGTGCCAGTAGGCTTACAGGGAACACTGAAGCTTTCTTT. Amino acid sequence: CASRLTGNTEAFF.